The 5 T cell receptor beta chains listed next were all sequenced from one sample in a study of blood T cells in healthy people across ages. Sample-barcoded 5' priming and a J-beta primer mix drove a second PCR of roughly 6 to 12 cycles. TCRdb re-called the 5' RACE reads through MiXCR, storing one row per CDR3 protein. The sample includes roughly 1,100,000 distinct CDR3 sequences, roughly 24% seen only once; the top ten take 0.65% to 0.95%. The same sample was also used in a study of T cells of mothers and their children.

The source material was blood. These receptors were collected from a girl aged 2-9 years in good health.

CDR3 coding DNA: TGTGCCAGCAGTTATTTACCCGGTGGGGGTACAGATACGCAGTATTTT. As protein: CASSYLPGGGTDTQYF. J is TRBJ2-3 and V is TRBV6-5; D possibly matches TRBD1 or TRBD2 (5 bases each). Trimming removed 3 bases from V and 3 bases from J, with 16 bases in between. Looked up from germline, CDR1 is MNHEY and CDR2 is SVGAGI. CDR3 length: 16 residues.

This clonotype was counted many times. V and J are TRBV27 and TRBJ2-7; 11 nucleotides agree with TRBD1. The CDR3 loop spans 14 amino acids. Trimming took 5 bases from V and 6 from J; bases not matched to a gene: 6. From germline, CDR1 is MNHEY and CDR2 SMNVEV (reference sequence). The DNA for the CDR3 is TGTGCCAGCAGTAGCCGGGACAGGGGGTTCGAGCAGTACTTC. This gives the protein CASSSRDRGFEQYF.

This clonotype was picked up one time. Sequence at one end of the junction differs from germline and may be a read error. V gene TRBV27 combines with J gene TRBJ2-1; 8 positions agree with TRBD1. There are 19 residues in the CDR3. Germline V gene lookup returns CDR1 MNHEY and CDR2 SMNVEV (reference sequence). CDR3 coding DNA: TGTGCCGGCAGTCCCGGACAGGGATATGCCGGGAGCTCCTACAATGAGCAGTTCTTC. Amino acids: CAGSPGQGYAGSSYNEQFF.

There are a few counts of this clonotype. V and J are TRBV7-8 and TRBJ2-5, with unresolved D. Looked up from germline, CDR1 is SGHVS and CDR2 is FQNEAQ. This CDR3 contains 16 residues. Trimming took off 6 bases at V and 2 bases at J, with 19 bases between the two ends. The CDR3 spells CASRRSFLESQETQYF. CDR3 DNA: TGTGCCAGCAGACGGAGTTTCTTGGAGTCACAAGAGACCCAGTACTTC.

This chain joins TRBV5-1 and TRBJ2-7; maybe TRBD1 (5 bases). Germline-derived CDR1 and CDR2 are SGHRS and YFSETQ. V lost 5 bases and J lost 0, with 9 bases in between. The CDR3 sequence is 13 residues long. This CDR3 is CASSAGNSYEQYF. The DNA for the CDR3 is TGCGCCAGCAGTGCAGGGAACTCCTACGAGCAGTACTTC.